The rows below give T cell receptor beta chains drawn from one sample of a study of blood T cell repertoires in COVID-19. Here immunoSEQ multiplex PCR was the method, and the copy in TCRdb shows in-frame clones only, minus some. The sample lists approximately 230,000 clones; about nine tenths were seen once. Sequencing used peripheral blood. All receptors come from a woman aged 25 to 45 with COVID-19, enrolled during active disease. Both conserved end residues are part of each CDR3. The D gene is left open where the match is weak. Rows give clone size only sometimes, using once, few, many, or a class for an expanded clone.

clone_size	v_call	j_call	d_call	cdr3_aa	cdr3_nt
-	TRBV3-1/TRBV3-2	TRBJ2-3	TRBD2	CASRGLAGVDTQYF	TGTGCCAGCAGGGGACTAGCGGGAGTCGATACGCAGTATTTT
-	TRBV24-1	TRBJ1-1	-	CATMQGDSEAFF	TGTGCCACCATGCAGGGTGACTCTGAAGCTTTCTTT
once	TRBV6-1	TRBJ1-4	-	CASSETGKNEKLFF	TGTGCCAGCAGTGAGACCGGGAAAAATGAAAAACTGTTTTTT
-	TRBV7-9	TRBJ2-7	-	CASSLGSSFIPYEQYF	TGTGCCAGCAGCTTAGGGTCTAGCTTCATCCCCTACGAGCAGTACTTC
-	TRBV28	TRBJ1-2	TRBD1	CASSPPGQGYYGYTF	TGTGCCAGCAGTCCACCGGGACAGGGGTACTATGGCTACACCTTC
-	TRBV19	TRBJ2-1	TRBD1	CASSTQPPGTGGYNEQFF	TGTGCCAGTAGTACCCAACCCCCCGGGACAGGGGGATACAATGAGCAGTTCTTC
-	TRBV10-1	TRBJ2-3	-	CASSESRAQATDTQYF	TGCGCCAGCAGTGAGTCGAGGGCCCAGGCCACAGATACGCAGTATTTT
-	TRBV6-5	TRBJ2-7	TRBD1	CASRLGTVSYEQYF	TGTGCCAGCAGACTCGGGACAGTCAGCTACGAGCAGTACTTC
-	TRBV4-3	TRBJ1-1	-	CASSQDAGDRLIAFF	TGCGCCAGCAGCCAAGATGCGGGGGACCGACTGATAGCTTTCTTT
-	TRBV6-5	TRBJ1-6	TRBD1	CASSWDRVPPLHF	TGTGCCAGCAGTTGGGACAGGGTTCCACCCCTCCACTTT
few	TRBV7-2	TRBJ2-1	TRBD2	CASSPEASGGYNEQFF	TGTGCCAGCAGCCCAGAGGCTAGCGGAGGCTACAATGAGCAGTTCTTC
-	TRBV19	TRBJ1-1	-	CASSIGRNTEAFF	TGTGCCAGTAGTATTGGGCGGAACACTGAAGCTTTCTTT
-	TRBV27	TRBJ2-7	-	CASSVGRGQPDEQYF	TGTGCCAGCAGCGTTGGGCGAGGACAGCCCGACGAGCAGTACTTC
-	TRBV29-1	TRBJ1-2	-	CSVEGQKANYGYTF	TGCAGCGTTGAGGGCCAGAAAGCTAACTATGGCTACACCTTC
-	TRBV30	TRBJ1-2	TRBD1	CAWSVRTGGYGYTF	TGTGCCTGGAGTGTACGGACAGGGGGGTATGGCTACACCTTC
few	TRBV5-5	TRBJ2-1	TRBD2	CASSLKTSGGNNEQFF	TGTGCCAGCAGCTTAAAAACTAGCGGCGGAAACAATGAGCAGTTCTTC
-	TRBV25-1	TRBJ1-6	-	CASSELGGQDNSPLHF	TGTGCCAGCAGTGAATTAGGTGGACAAGATAATTCACCCCTCCACTTT
-	TRBV19	TRBJ2-3	TRBD2	CASGDYLQLTDTQYF	TGTGCCAGTGGGGACTATTTACAACTCACAGATACGCAGTATTTT
-	TRBV27	TRBJ2-1	TRBD2	CASSLRGGYNEQFF	TGTGCCAGCAGTTTACGGGGGGGTTACAATGAGCAGTTCTTC
-	TRBV6-5	TRBJ1-5	TRBD1	CASSQGQGRNQPQHF	TGTGCCAGCAGCCAGGGACAGGGACGCAATCAGCCCCAGCATTTT